One and the same sample provided the 29 T cell receptor beta chains below, sequenced in a study of cytomegalovirus exposure and HLA in healthy donors. Vbeta (60) and Jbeta (13) primers were used in the PCR. The repertoire was sequenced with immunoSEQ multiplex PCR; TCRdb's copy has only in-frame clones and lacks some. The sample consists of around 130,000 clones, around three quarters of them appearing once. Sequenced input: PBMCs. These receptors all come from a woman aged 55 to 70 in good health and CMV-seropositive.

As regards this clone: The junction and the germline gene differ at one end; a read error may be behind it. This sequence joins TRBV4-2 and TRBJ2-7, with TRBD1 identical over 9 bases. The CDR3 totals 16 residues. Germline V gene lookup returns CDR1 LGHNA and CDR2 YNFKEQ. The CDR3 nucleotides read TGTGCCAGCAGCCGAAGGTCGGGACAGGGATCCTCCGAGCAGTACTTC. This gives the protein CASSRRSGQGSSEQYF.

There are a few counts of this clone. This rearrangement joins TRBV5-1 to TRBJ1-2; TRBD1 aligns across 7 bases. V gave up 6 bases and J gave up 3 bases; unmatched junction bases: 17. This CDR3 contains 17 residues. Germline CDR1 is SGHRS and CDR2 is YFSETQ. CDR3 sequence: CASTPFIGTDDDYGYTF. The CDR3 bases are TGCGCCAGCACCCCTTTCATTGGGACAGATGACGACTATGGCTACACCTTC.

J is TRBJ2-7 and V is TRBV18; TRBD2 aligns across 7 bases. The CDR3 loop spans 16 amino acids. Looked up from germline, CDR1 is KGHSH and CDR2 is LQKENI. Unmatched junction bases numbered 11, after V lost 3 bases and J lost 3 bases. CDR3 in DNA: TGTGCCAGCTCACCTCGAGTCCCGGGGGGTGTCTACGAGCAGTACTTC. The encoded protein is CASSPRVPGGVYEQYF.

The rearrangement uses TRBV5-8 and TRBJ1-5; no clear D gene. Germline loops: CDR1 SGHTS, CDR2 YDEGEE. V was clipped by 4 bases and J by 2 bases, with 4 bases between them. The CDR3 totals 12 residues. The CDR3 protein is CASSEGNQPQHF. DNA for the CDR3: TGTGCCAGCAGCGAGGGCAATCAGCCCCAGCATTTT.

This clone was recorded a few times. V and J are TRBV10-1 and TRBJ2-7, with D possibly being TRBD1 (6 bases). This CDR3 is 13 amino acids long. V lost 2 bases and J 5 bases, leaving 10 bases between the germline ends. CDR1 is WNHNN and CDR2 is SYGVQD in the germline V gene (reference sequence). CDR3 residues: CASSEGGRNEQYF. CDR3 nucleotides: TGCGCCAGCAGTGAGGGGGGCCGCAACGAGCAGTACTTC.

CDR3 amino acids: CASSEGRQGFVYGYTF. In nucleotides, the CDR3 is TGTGCCAGCAGTGAAGGTCGGCAGGGGTTTGTCTATGGCTACACCTTC. The rearrangement uses TRBV6-1 and TRBJ1-2, with D possibly TRBD1 on 6 matching bases. V lost 1 base, J lost 4 bases, and 16 bases lay in between. CDR1 is MNHNS, CDR2 SASEGT, per germline. The CDR3 has 16 residues.

This clone was detected once. The chain uses TRBV18 and TRBJ2-7; D possibly corresponds to TRBD1 (6 bases). The germline CDR1 and CDR2 sequences are KGHSH and LQKENI. V gave up 3 bases and J gave up 1 base, with 7 bases separating them. CDR3 size: 13 residues. The CDR3 sequence: CASSPTGSYEQYF. The CDR3 nucleotides are TGTGCCAGCTCACCGACAGGTTCCTACGAGCAGTACTTC.

This clone was recorded a few times. V gene TRBV29-1 combines with J gene TRBJ1-3; no reliable D call. The CDR3 is 12 amino acids. The V and J ends lost 3 bases and 0 bases respectively, with 3 bases between them. CDR1 and CDR2 (germline): SQVTM, ANQGSEA. The CDR3 spells CSVESSGNTIYF. The CDR3, as DNA: TGCAGCGTTGAGAGCTCTGGAAACACCATATATTTT.

This clone is deemed large. The chain combines TRBV7-6 with TRBJ2-7, with 9 bases identical to TRBD1. Trimming at V came to 1 base and at J to 7 bases, leaving 8 bases not matched to a gene. This CDR3 is 15 amino acids long. Germline V gives CDR1 SGHVS, CDR2 FNYEAQ. In DNA, the CDR3 is TGTGCCAGCAGCTTAGTCACAGGGGGCACTGGGGAGCAGTACTTC. The encoded protein is CASSLVTGGTGEQYF.

The chain combines TRBV7-9 with TRBJ1-2; D is unclear. Looked up from germline, CDR1 is SEHNR and CDR2 is FQNEAQ (reference sequence). The CDR3 has 13 residues. V was pared by 1 base and J by 2 bases, with 5 bases between. CDR3 sequence reads: CASSLDKNYGYTF. CDR3 in DNA: TGTGCCAGCAGCTTAGACAAGAACTATGGCTACACCTTC.

This clone was counted a few times. The gene calls are TRBV7-9 and TRBJ2-7, with 7 bases aligning to TRBD1. The CDR3 has 14 residues. Germline V gene sequence: CDR1 SEHNR, CDR2 FQNEAQ (reference sequence). Trimming took 3 bases from V and 3 from J; bases not matched to a gene: 5. The CDR3, as DNA: TGTGCCAGCAGCTTCCGGGACAGCATCTACGAGCAGTACTTC. Its translation is CASSFRDSIYEQYF.

This chain connects TRBV5-5 to TRBJ2-2; 8 bases map to TRBD2. The V gene end was trimmed by 0 bases and the J gene end by 4 bases; junction bases not matched to a gene: 5. The CDR3 sequence is 16 residues long. Germline CDR1 SGHKS, CDR2 YYEKEE (reference sequence). The DNA for the CDR3 is TGTGCCAGCAGCTTGGCGGGGGGGCCGGGCACCGGGGAGCTGTTTTTT. It specifies CASSLAGGPGTGELFF. Variable domain in full (rest from reference TRBV5-5 and TRBJ2-2): DAGVTQSPTHLIKTRGQQVTLRCSPISGHKSVSWYQQVLGQGPQFIFQYYEKEERGRGNFPDRFSARQFPNYSSELNVNALLLGDSALYLCASSLAGGPGTGELFFGEGSRLTVL.

The CDR3 reads CASGLVGGLKTGELFF. Here the CDR3 DNA reads TGTGCTAGTGGTTTGGTCGGGGGGCTTAAGACCGGGGAGCTGTTTTTT. The chain combines TRBV12-5 with TRBJ2-2; TRBD2 is a possible D gene (7 bases). V dropped 0 bases and J dropped 5 bases, with 13 bases sitting between them. The V gene's germline CDR1 is LGHNT and CDR2 FRNRAP. There are 16 residues in the CDR3. The variable domain in full, with the rest retrieved from reference TRBV12-5 and TRBJ2-2, is DARVTQTPRHKVTEMGQEVTMRCQPILGHNTVFWYRQTMMQGLELLAYFRNRAPLDDSGMPKDRFSAEMPDATLATLKIQPSEPRDSAVYFCASGLVGGLKTGELFFGEGSRLTVL.

V is TRBV11-2 and J is TRBJ1-2; the D gene is possibly TRBD1 (6 bases). CDR1 and CDR2 (germline): SGHAT, FQNNGV. The CDR3 is made up of 13 amino acids. V lost 5 bases, J lost 3 bases, and 10 bases lay in between. CDR3 in DNA: TGTGCCAGCAGCCCCGGACAGCACTATGGCTACACCTTC. Its translation: CASSPGQHYGYTF. Combining the CDR3 with reference TRBV11-2 and TRBJ1-2 gives the whole variable domain EAGVAQSPRYKIIEKRQSVAFWCNPISGHATLYWYQQILGQGPKLLIQFQNNGVVDDSQLPKDRFSAERLKGVDSTLKIQPAKLEDSAVYLCASSPGQHYGYTFGSGTRLTVV.

The genes are TRBV10-3 and TRBJ1-5; D not certain. Trimming took off 4 bases at V and 0 bases at J, with 10 bases between the two ends. The CDR3 extends over 15 amino acids. The germline V gene encodes CDR1 ENHRY and CDR2 SYGVKD. The CDR3 spells CAISGADNSNQPQHF. As DNA, the CDR3 is TGTGCCATCAGTGGGGCAGATAATAGCAATCAGCCCCAGCATTTT.

This chain links TRBV4-1 with TRBJ2-3; 9 bases fit TRBD2. Trimming cost V 0 bases and J 5 bases; bases outside gene matches: 6. The CDR3 length is 16 residues. CDR1 is MGHRA and CDR2 is YSYEKL in the germline V gene. The CDR3 nucleotides read TGCGCCAGCAGCCAAGAAACGGGACTAGCCGTAGATACGCAGTATTTT. This encodes CASSQETGLAVDTQYF.

This CDR3 is CASSVERGLQPQHF. The DNA for the CDR3 is TGTGCCAGCAGTGTAGAGAGAGGGCTTCAGCCCCAGCATTTT. This chain uses TRBV6-4 with TRBJ1-5; unclear D gene. Trimming removed 4 bases from V and 6 bases from J, with 13 bases in between. The CDR3 consists of 14 residues. Looked up from germline, CDR1 is MRHNA and CDR2 is SNTAGT.

This clone was observed once. The V and J genes are TRBV28 and TRBJ1-6; D uncertain. Germline CDR1 MDHEN, CDR2 SYDVKM. V lost 3 bases and J 9 bases, leaving 6 bases between the germline ends. The CDR3 totals 12 residues. The DNA for the CDR3 is TGTGCCAGCAGTTTTGAGCGTTCACCCCTCCACTTT. Translated: CASSFERSPLHF.

V is TRBV14 and J is TRBJ2-7; D might be TRBD2 (5 bases). CDR1 is SGHDN, CDR2 FVKESK, per germline. CDR3 size: 14 residues. V was pared by 0 bases and J by 6 bases, with 12 bases between. The CDR3 region is CASSQEVGSSEQYF. CDR3 bases: TGTGCCAGCAGCCAAGAAGTGGGGAGTAGCGAGCAGTACTTC.

V and J are TRBV6-1 and TRBJ1-1; weak D call: TRBD1 (6 bases). Germline V gene data show CDR1 as MNHNS and CDR2 as SASEGT. The V end was cut by 6 bases, the J end by 5 bases, with 10 bases between. The CDR3 loop spans 12 amino acids. The CDR3 DNA reads as TGTGCCAGCAGAAGGGGGGGGACTGAAGCTTTCTTT. As protein: CASRRGGTEAFF.

Only a few counts were recorded for this clone. This chain links TRBV5-6 with TRBJ2-7; a weak D match, TRBD2 (6 bases). CDR3 length: 15 amino acids. Germline CDR1 SGHDT, CDR2 YYEEEE. V was shortened by 0 bases and J by 3 bases, with 13 bases between the two germline ends. The CDR3 sequence: CASSLGWTGDYEQYF. CDR3 bases: TGTGCCAGCAGCTTGGGATGGACGGGAGACTACGAGCAGTACTTC.

The rearrangement joins TRBV27 to TRBJ2-7, with D possibly matching TRBD2 (5 bases). V lost 6 bases, J lost 4 bases, and 19 bases lay in between. The CDR3 is 15 residues long. The germline V gene encodes CDR1 MNHEY and CDR2 SMNVEV (reference sequence). The CDR3 protein is CASRPGGVGRYEQYF. The CDR3 DNA follows: TGTGCCAGCAGGCCCGGAGGAGTAGGGCGGTACGAGCAGTACTTC.

V usage is TRBV19 and J usage is TRBJ2-1; 10 nucleotides agree with TRBD2. CDR3 size: 19 residues. The germline CDR1 and CDR2 sequences are LNHDA and SQIVND (reference sequence). The V gene end was trimmed by 4 bases and the J gene end by 7 bases; junction bases not matched to a gene: 19. CDR3: CASSTSPPGRSGGANEQFF. The DNA for the CDR3 is TGTGCCAGTAGTACCTCCCCTCCGGGCCGGAGCGGGGGGGCAAATGAGCAGTTCTTC.

The chain couples TRBV7-6 to TRBJ1-2; perhaps TRBD1 as D (6 bases). Germline V CDR1 and CDR2: SGHVS, FNYEAQ. The CDR3 extends over 14 amino acids. V was shortened by 3 bases and J by 6 bases, with 14 bases between the two germline ends. The CDR3 coding sequence is TGTGCCAGCAGCTTCGGGTCAGGGGTAGATGGCTACACCTTC. Its translation: CASSFGSGVDGYTF.

The gene calls are TRBV5-1 and TRBJ1-3; 9 bases line up with TRBD1. The length of the CDR3 is 16 residues. From germline, CDR1 is SGHRS and CDR2 YFSETQ. J was trimmed by 6 bases and V by 3 bases; bases with no gene match: 10. The CDR3 bases are TGCGCCAGCAGCTCCGGACAGGGGCGCTATGAAAACACCATATATTTT. This codes for CASSSGQGRYENTIYF.

The chain joins TRBV11-3 to TRBJ1-1; D ambiguous. Per the germline V gene, CDR1 is SGHNT and CDR2 is YENEEA. V shed 4 bases and J shed 10 bases, with 16 bases lying between them. The CDR3 totals 13 residues. CDR3 sequence: CASSSGFSEGAFF. CDR3 nucleotide sequence: TGTGCCAGCAGCTCGGGCTTCTCAGAGGGAGCTTTCTTT.

The V and J genes are TRBV2 and TRBJ2-1, with 7 bases matching TRBD1. The germline V gene encodes CDR1 SNHLY and CDR2 FYNNEI. The CDR3 is made up of 13 amino acids. Losses at the gene ends were 5 bases for V and 8 bases for J; bases not matched to a gene: 6. The chain's CDR3 is CASSRQGRDEQFF. In DNA form, the CDR3 reads TGTGCCAGCAGTCGACAGGGAAGGGATGAGCAGTTCTTC. Drawing the rest from reference TRBV2 and TRBJ2-1, the complete variable domain is EPEVTQTPSHQVTQMGQEVILRCVPISNHLYFYWYRQILGQKVEFLVSFYNNEISEKSEIFDDQFSVERPDGSNFTLKIRSTKLEDSAMYFCASSRQGRDEQFFGPGTRLTVL.

CDR3 region: CASSQGTTSYEQYF. The DNA for the CDR3 is TGTGCCAGCAGCCAAGGGACTACCAGTTACGAGCAGTACTTC. V gene TRBV4-2 combines with J gene TRBJ2-5, with D tentatively TRBD2 (6 bases). The DNA matches TRBJ2-7 better at its end, which makes the J call doubtful. The CDR3 consists of 14 residues. Germline V CDR1 and CDR2: LGHNA, YNFKEQ.

The V and J genes are TRBV5-6 and TRBJ1-1; 9 bases line up with TRBD1. The CDR3 contains 14 residues. Germline values: CDR1 SGHDT, CDR2 YYEEEE. The J segment lost 4 bases and the V segment lost 4 bases, leaving 5 bases of the junction unmatched. The CDR3 bases are TGTGCCAGCAGCGTTGACAGGGGGTTCACTGAAGCTTTCTTT. Translated, it gives CASSVDRGFTEAFF.